These 13 T cell receptor beta chains originate from one sample sequenced in a study of blood T cell repertoires in COVID-19 (dated by TCRdb to the early 2020s). Receptor libraries were prepared by the immunoSEQ multiplex PCR assay. TCRdb carries this immuneACCESS record with in-frame sequences only. Its versions omit some clonotypes, under half of them owing to an unresolved V gene in the studies checked, with the rest unexplained. The sample contains a few hundred thousand clones, 70% to 90% of them found a single time. The ten largest clones represent around 2.1% of the sample. The sequencing input was PBMCs or T cells enriched from blood (not recorded which). Receptor source: a man aged 25-45 years who had recovered from COVID-19.

The chain recombines TRBV19 with TRBJ1-2, with TRBD1 identical over 8 bases. V lost 3 bases, J lost 4 bases, and 4 bases stayed unmatched. The germline CDR1 and CDR2 sequences are LNHDA and SQIVND (reference sequence). This CDR3 spans 14 amino acids. CDR3 amino acids: CASSMTDRVYGYTF. The CDR3 DNA is TGTGCCAGTAGTATGACGGACAGGGTCTATGGCTACACCTTC.

The chain is built from TRBV10-3 and TRBJ2-2; TRBD1 agrees at 8 bases. The CDR3 has 18 residues. Trimming cost V 0 bases and J 5 bases; bases outside gene matches: 11. Germline V CDR1 and CDR2: ENHRY, SYGVKD. CDR3 coding DNA: TGTGCCATCAGTGAGTCTCGGCGGACAGGGAAATCGACCGGGGAGCTGTTTTTT. It yields the protein CAISESRRTGKSTGELFF.

V usage is TRBV4-3 and J usage is TRBJ2-3, with 9 bases fitting TRBD2. V shed 1 base, J shed 0 bases, and the junction held 8 bases outside the gene matches. Germline loops: CDR1 LGHNA, CDR2 YSLEER. The CDR3 covers 18 residues. CDR3 region: CASSQASSGGSSTDTQYF. DNA for the CDR3: TGCGCCAGCAGCCAAGCTTCAAGCGGGGGGTCTAGCACAGATACGCAGTATTTT.

This clone was counted once. The V call is TRBV4-3, the J call TRBJ2-1; tentative D call: TRBD1 (5 bases). The CDR3 has 14 amino acids. Trimming took 1 base from V and 1 from J, leaving 5 bases between them. Germline CDR1 is LGHNA and CDR2 is YSLEER. The CDR3 spells CASSQGQSYNEQFF. The CDR3 coding sequence is TGCGCCAGCAGCCAAGGACAGTCCTACAATGAGCAGTTCTTC.

The V call is TRBV4-1, the J call TRBJ2-3, with D tentatively TRBD2 (6 bases). In germline, CDR1 is MGHRA, CDR2 YSYEKL. The CDR3 runs to 16 residues. V was pared by 1 base and J by 3 bases, with 14 bases between. CDR3 amino acids: CASSQGRGKSTDTQYF. In nucleotides, the CDR3 is TGCGCCAGCAGCCAAGGACGGGGGAAGTCTACAGATACGCAGTATTTT.

This chain links TRBV4-1 with TRBJ2-7, with 10 bases aligning to TRBD2. CDR3 size: 18 residues. V trimming: 4 bases; J trimming: 0 bases; junction bases outside the gene matches: 12. Germline loops: CDR1 MGHRA, CDR2 YSYEKL. The CDR3: CASSPGASGGRSSYEQYF. The CDR3 nucleotides are TGCGCCAGCAGCCCTGGGGCTAGCGGGGGAAGGAGCTCCTACGAGCAGTACTTC.

Only one count was recorded for this clone. The V gene is TRBV20-1, the J gene TRBJ2-3; a possible D gene is TRBD2 (5 bases). Between the trimmed V and J ends, which lost 6 bases and 8 bases, there was a span of 12 bases. The length of the CDR3 is 11 residues. Per the germline V gene, CDR1 is DFQATT and CDR2 is SNEGSKA (reference sequence). CDR3 in amino acids: CSAGTAATQYF. The CDR3 DNA follows: TGCAGTGCGGGAACAGCGGCTACGCAGTATTTT.

The chain links TRBV18 to TRBJ2-3; 13 nucleotides line up with TRBD2. CDR3 length: 15 residues. The V gene's germline CDR1 is KGHSH and CDR2 LQKENI. V was pared by 4 bases and J by 5 bases, with 3 bases of the junction left unmatched. The CDR3 bases are TGTGCCAGCTCACTCGGACTAGCGGGGGAAGATACGCAGTATTTT. Encoded protein: CASSLGLAGEDTQYF. Full variable domain (missing parts from reference TRBV18 and TRBJ2-3): NAGVMQNPRHLVRRRGQEARLRCSPMKGHSHVYWYRQLPEEGLKFMVYLQKENIIDESGMPKERFSAEFPKEGPSILRIQQVVRGDSAAYFCASSLGLAGEDTQYFGPGTRLTVL.

The CDR3 sequence: CASSSLRGAGYTF. The CDR3 region has the DNA TGTGCCAGCAGTTCCCTCCGGGGGGCTGGCTACACCTTC. The chain recombines TRBV6-5 with TRBJ1-2, with D possibly TRBD1 on 6 matching bases. V lost 4 bases, J lost 7 bases, and 13 bases lay in between. Germline V gene sequence: CDR1 MNHEY, CDR2 SVGAGI. This CDR3 has 13 amino acids.

This chain joins TRBV29-1 and TRBJ2-3; the match to TRBD2 covers 10 bases. The CDR3 sequence is 16 residues long. Per germline, CDR1 SQVTM and CDR2 ANQGSEA. The V and J ends lost 0 bases and 4 bases, in that order; junction bases with no gene match: 7. This CDR3 reads CSVEEERGGPSDTQYF. The CDR3 DNA sequence: TGCAGCGTTGAAGAGGAGCGGGGGGGCCCATCAGATACGCAGTATTTT.

In regard to this clone: The junction does not match germline at one end; this may be a read error. The rearrangement links TRBV7-7 to TRBJ2-5; 7 bases line up with TRBD2. CDR3 length equals 14 residues. Germline CDR1 is SSHAT and CDR2 is FNYEAQ (reference sequence). CDR3 region: CASSPGLSQETQYF. The CDR3 DNA reads as TGTGCTAGCAGCCCGGGACTATCCCAAGAGACCCAGTACTTC. The variable domain in full, completed from reference TRBV7-7 and TRBJ2-5, reads GAGVSQSPRYKVTKRGQDVTLRCDPISSHATLYWYQQALGQGPEFLTYFNYEAQPDKSGLPSDRFSAERPEGSISTLTIQRTEQRDSAMYRCASSPGLSQETQYFGPGTRLLVL.

The sample holds one count of this clone. This chain joins TRBV3-1 (or the pseudogene TRBV3-2) and TRBJ1-2; TRBD1 aligns across 7 bases. The CDR3 is 13 residues long. Germline loops: CDR1 LGHDT, CDR2 YNNKEL (reference sequence). The V gene end was trimmed by 4 bases and the J gene end by 8 bases; junction bases not matched to a gene: 7. The CDR3: CASSPSEGAGYTF. CDR3 nucleotide sequence: TGTGCCAGCAGCCCCAGTGAGGGGGCCGGCTACACCTTC.

The rearrangement uses TRBV19 and TRBJ1-2; 8 bases match TRBD1. The CDR3 spans 13 residues. V dropped 10 bases and J dropped 1; count of bases not matched to a gene: 5. Germline V gene sequence: CDR1 LNHDA, CDR2 SQIVND (reference sequence). The CDR3, as DNA: TGTGCCACCCGGGACAGGAGTAACTATGGCTACACCTTC. Amino acid sequence: CATRDRSNYGYTF.